Below are 21 T cell receptor beta chains sequenced from a single sample in a study of blood T cell repertoires in COVID-19. The data were produced by immunoSEQ multiplex PCR, yet TCRdb's version contains in-frame clones alone and is incomplete. The data contain under 55,000 clones, under 85% of them seen just once; the ten biggest clones take up about 33%. Sequencing input: peripheral blood. The receptors were sampled from an elderly woman with acute or convalescent COVID-19.

The chain combines TRBV12-3 or TRBV12-4 with TRBJ1-1; 7 bases map to TRBD1. CDR3 length equals 13 residues. Trimming cost V 6 bases and J 7 bases; bases outside gene matches: 8. This CDR3 is CASSQSGGREAFF. The DNA of the CDR3 is TGTGCCAGCAGCCAATCAGGGGGACGTGAAGCTTTCTTT.

This chain links TRBV11-2 with TRBJ2-3; no reliable D call. CDR1 and CDR2 (germline): SGHAT, FQNNGV. V was cut by 0 bases and J by 2 bases, with 3 bases left in between. This CDR3 contains 13 residues. This chain's CDR3 is CASSLEHTDTQYF. CDR3 nucleotides: TGTGCCAGCAGCTTAGAACACACAGATACGCAGTATTTT.

The chain is built from TRBV7-2 and TRBJ2-5; TRBD1 matches at 10 bases. The CDR3 runs to 18 residues. CDR1 SGHTA and CDR2 FQGNSA come from the germline V gene. The trim removed 0 bases at V and 5 bases at J, leaving 12 bases unmatched. Here the CDR3 reads CASSLAATIGQGGETQYF. CDR3 nucleotides: TGTGCCAGCAGCTTAGCCGCAACGATCGGACAGGGGGGGGAGACCCAGTACTTC. Filled out from reference TRBV7-2 and TRBJ2-5, the complete variable domain reads GAGVSQSPSNKVTEKGKDVELRCDPISGHTALYWYRQSLGQGLEFLIYFQGNSAPDKSGLPSDRFSAERTGGSVSTLTIQRTQQEDSAVYLCASSLAATIGQGGETQYFGPGTRLLVL.

The chain is built from TRBV12-3 or TRBV12-4 and TRBJ2-1; no clear D. The CDR3 covers 13 residues. The V gene lost 7 bases and the J gene lost 6 bases, with 13 bases spanning the gap. The CDR3 protein is CASTDSYLNEQFF. For the CDR3, the DNA is TGTGCCAGCACCGACTCCTACCTCAATGAGCAGTTCTTC.

CDR3 protein: CASSLELGHTTTEAFF. CDR3 DNA sequence: TGCGCCAGCAGCTTGGAATTGGGACACACTACCACTGAAGCTTTCTTT. The chain links TRBV5-1 to TRBJ1-1; a weak D match, TRBD1 (6 bases). Germline CDR1 reads SGHRS; CDR2 reads YFSETQ. This CDR3 comprises 16 residues. V lost 0 bases and J lost 4, with 16 bases in between.

This chain uses TRBV6-7 with TRBJ1-5; D call uncertain. TRBV6-7 is filed as an ORF, its function uncertain. Trimming removed 8 bases from V and 0 bases from J, with 32 bases in between. The CDR3 loop spans 21 amino acids. The CDR3 nucleotides are TGTGCCAGCCGGAGTGCGACCCTCCGGCAGACGGACTTGTATAGCAATCAGCCCCAGCATTTT. This gives the protein CASRSATLRQTDLYSNQPQHF.

This chain joins TRBV2 and TRBJ2-1; TRBD2 agrees at 11 bases. The ends lost 6 bases at V and 4 bases at J; junction bases unmatched: 5. CDR3 size: 15 residues. Germline CDR1 SNHLY, CDR2 FYNNEI. The CDR3 here is CASRPVAGGYNEQFF. The CDR3 coding sequence is TGTGCCAGCAGACCAGTAGCGGGAGGGTACAATGAGCAGTTCTTC.

This clone was detected once. The CDR3 DNA is TGTGCCACCAGTGATTCGCCGGGGGGGGCATCGGTCACCGGGGAGCTGTTTTTT. It translates to CATSDSPGGASVTGELFF. The chain has TRBV24-1 and TRBJ2-2, with 8 bases fitting TRBD2. The CDR3 runs to 18 residues. The J segment lost 4 bases and the V segment lost 2 bases, leaving 11 bases of the junction unmatched. CDR1 KGHDR and CDR2 SFDVKD come from the germline V gene.

V is TRBV18 and J is TRBJ1-1; D unresolved. Germline V lookup: CDR1 KGHSH, CDR2 LQKENI. CDR3 length: 13 amino acids. Trimming stripped 7 bases from V and 0 bases from J, with 9 bases between. The DNA of the CDR3 is TGTGCCAGCTTTCTGGCCATGAACACTGAAGCTTTCTTT. It specifies CASFLAMNTEAFF. Complete variable domain (other parts from reference TRBV18 and TRBJ1-1): NAGVMQNPRHLVRRRGQEARLRCSPMKGHSHVYWYRQLPEEGLKFMVYLQKENIIDESGMPKERFSAEFPKEGPSILRIQQVVRGDSAAYFCASFLAMNTEAFFGQGTRLTVV.

CDR3 nucleotides: TGTGCCAGTACCCCGCGGGCAGGGGCCGAAGCTAACTATGGCTACACCTTC. Protein: CASTPRAGAEANYGYTF. The chain links TRBV19 to TRBJ1-2; TRBD1 is a possible D gene (6 bases). The CDR3 has 17 residues. Deletions cut 7 bases from V and 0 bases from J, with 21 bases between. Germline assignment: CDR1 LNHDA and CDR2 SQIVND (reference sequence).

The chain is built from TRBV15 and TRBJ2-1; 11 nucleotides match TRBD2. The J segment lost 6 bases and the V segment lost 0 bases, leaving 4 bases of the junction unmatched. CDR1 LNHNV and CDR2 YYDKDF come from the germline V gene (reference sequence). This CDR3 contains 16 residues. The DNA for the CDR3 is TGTGCCACCAGCAGAGATACTAGCGGGAGAATCAATGAGCAGTTCTTC. It specifies CATSRDTSGRINEQFF.

This clone showed up just once. V is TRBV24-1 and J is TRBJ2-3; the D is unclear. The CDR3 consists of 13 residues. Germline lookup yields CDR1 KGHDR and CDR2 SFDVKD. V was cut by 2 bases and J by 5 bases, with 7 bases left in between. CDR3 loop: CATSDWAVDTQYF. CDR3 DNA: TGTGCCACCAGTGATTGGGCCGTAGATACGCAGTATTTT.

The chain links TRBV5-5 to TRBJ2-5; tentative D call: TRBD2 (6 bases). Germline CDR1 reads SGHKS; CDR2 reads YYEKEE (reference sequence). The CDR3 is 17 amino acids. V was pared by 2 bases and J by 11 bases, with 28 bases between. CDR3 in DNA: TGTGCCAGCAGCTTTTCGTCGGCCGTCGGAGGGTCCCGGCGGCAGTACTTC. Translation gives CASSFSSAVGGSRRQYF.

This chain connects TRBV19 to TRBJ1-1, with unresolved D. This CDR3 is 13 amino acids long. V gave up 4 bases and J gave up 3 bases, with 9 bases separating them. Germline V lookup: CDR1 LNHDA, CDR2 SQIVND (reference sequence). CDR3 coding DNA: TGTGCCAGTAGTACTAGGAGGGACACTGAAGCTTTCTTT. Translation gives CASSTRRDTEAFF. The full variable domain, rest sourced from reference TRBV19 and TRBJ1-1, is DGGITQSPKYLFRKEGQNVTLSCEQNLNHDAMYWYRQDPGQGLRLIYYSQIVNDFQKGDIAEGYSVSREKKESFPLTVTSAQKNPTAFYLCASSTRRDTEAFFGQGTRLTVV.

This chain links TRBV19 with TRBJ1-2, with 8 bases fitting TRBD1. V was clipped by 7 bases and J by 8 bases; unmatched bases: 18. CDR1 is LNHDA, CDR2 SQIVND, per germline (reference sequence). This CDR3 spans 16 amino acids. The DNA of the CDR3 is TGTGCCAGTACCCGAGTCGGGACAGGCGGCCTAGAGGGCTACACCTTC. This gives the protein CASTRVGTGGLEGYTF.

The sample holds a few counts of this clone. The V and J genes are TRBV7-9 and TRBJ2-7, with D perhaps TRBD1 (5 bases). The CDR3 has 13 residues. V lost 11 bases and J 3 bases, leaving 17 bases between the germline ends. Germline-derived CDR1 and CDR2 are SEHNR and FQNEAQ (reference sequence). The CDR3, as DNA: TGTGCCTCCGCCGAGACAGAGTTCTACGAGCAGTACTTC. Translation: CASAETEFYEQYF. Looking up the rest from reference TRBV7-9 and TRBJ2-7 gives the full variable domain: DTGVSQNPRHKITKRGQNVTFRCDPISEHNRLYWYRQTLGQGPEFLTYFQNEAQLEKSRLLSDRFSAERPKGSFSTLEIQRTEQGDSAMYLCASAETEFYEQYFGPGTRLTVT.

The rearrangement joins TRBV4-2 to TRBJ2-7, with TRBD2 as a possible D gene (5 bases). Deletions cut 3 bases from V and 6 bases from J, with 9 bases between. This CDR3 spans 12 amino acids. Germline V gene sequence: CDR1 LGHNA, CDR2 YNFKEQ. CDR3 loop: CASSHPSSEQYF. The CDR3 nucleotides are TGTGCCAGCAGCCACCCTAGCTCCGAGCAGTACTTC.

This clone turned up a few times. The gene calls are TRBV30 and TRBJ1-5; TRBD1 matches at 7 bases. Germline V CDR1 and CDR2: GTSNPN, SVGIG (reference sequence). This CDR3 is 15 amino acids long. V lost 1 base to trimming and J lost 9 bases; unmatched junction nucleotides: 12. CDR3 nucleotide sequence: TGTGCCTGGAGTGCCAGGACAGGATTTATCTCGCCCCAGCATTTT. This encodes CAWSARTGFISPQHF. Full variable domain (rest looked up from reference TRBV30 and TRBJ1-5): SQTIHQWPATLVQPVGSPLSLECTVEGTSNPNLYWYRQAAGRGLQLLFYSVGIGQISSEVPQNLSASRPQDRQFILSSKKLLLSDSGFYLCAWSARTGFISPQHFGDGTRLSIL.

This chain joins TRBV7-8 and TRBJ2-1; 8 positions agree with TRBD2. The germline V gene has CDR1 SGHVS and CDR2 FQNEAQ. Trimming took 5 bases from V and 2 from J; bases not matched to a gene: 5. There are 15 residues in the CDR3. The DNA of the CDR3 is TGTGCCAGCAGCCGAAGCGGGAGCGCCTACAATGAGCAGTTCTTC. It translates to CASSRSGSAYNEQFF.

This clone was seen once. This rearrangement joins TRBV6-5 to TRBJ1-5; 8 positions agree with TRBD1. The germline gives CDR1 MNHEY, CDR2 SVGAGI. V lost 4 bases to trimming and J lost 1 base; unmatched junction nucleotides: 6. CDR3 size: 16 residues. This CDR3 reads CASSSQQGVSNQPQHF. In DNA form, the CDR3 reads TGTGCCAGCAGTTCCCAACAGGGGGTGAGCAATCAGCCCCAGCATTTT.

This clone was seen once. The chain combines TRBV12-5 with TRBJ2-7; D is unresolved. Trimming shortened V by 5 bases and J by 6 bases, and 11 bases separated the two germline ends. The germline CDR1 and CDR2 sequences are LGHNT and FRNRAP. This CDR3 comprises 12 residues. CDR3 in amino acids: CASGPEVGEQYF. The CDR3 bases are TGTGCTAGTGGTCCCGAAGTCGGCGAGCAGTACTTC.